A selection of T cell receptor beta chains follows, all from one sample in a study of shared clonotypes between healthy human individuals. This table comes from immunoSEQ multiplex PCR, and its TCRdb copy is limited to in-frame clones, with some not included. The profile covers a few million clones, with approximately 95% appearing a single time and approximately 0.4% taken by the ten largest. Sequences were obtained from naive CD4+ T cells from PBMCs. Source of these receptors: a man aged 18 to 29 in good health. Some clones in this sample may be carry-over from other donors' samples. CDR3s include the opening cysteine and the closing phenylalanine or tryptophan. The order of the fields is CDR3 protein, CDR3 DNA, V gene, J gene, D gene, clone size. A D gene is named only where the DNA matches it firmly. A row's size may be missing; if present it is once, few, many or a size class.

CASGFRAGDTDTQYF	TGTGCTAGTGGTTTCAGGGCGGGGGACACAGATACGCAGTATTTT	TRBV12-5	TRBJ2-3	TRBD2	.
CASSEFFGYTF	TGTGCCAGCAGTGAATTCTTCGGCTACACCTTC	TRBV6-1	TRBJ1-2	.	.
CATSFADSYNEQFF	TGTGCCACTTCTTTCGCGGACTCCTACAATGAGCAGTTCTTC	TRBV2	TRBJ2-1	.	.
CASSLQKGGSSSYNEQFF	TGCGCCAGCAGCTTGCAAAAGGGAGGCAGTTCCTCCTACAATGAGCAGTTCTTC	TRBV5-1	TRBJ2-1	.	.
CASSPRDSGITYEQYF	TGCGCCAGCAGCCCTAGAGACTCGGGGATTACCTACGAGCAGTACTTC	TRBV4-3	TRBJ2-7	.	.
CASSRSRDYYNEQFF	TGTGCCAGCAGTCGTAGCCGGGACTATTACAATGAGCAGTTCTTC	TRBV27	TRBJ2-1	TRBD2	.
CASRPTSGAREQFF	TGTGCCAGCAGGCCGACTAGCGGAGCCAGGGAGCAGTTCTTC	TRBV2	TRBJ2-1	TRBD2	.
CARGPPDRTIQADNEQFF	TGTGCCAGGGGGCCTCCAGACAGAACCATACAAGCGGACAATGAGCAGTTCTTC	TRBV19	TRBJ2-1	.	once
CSHNTAGGTIYF	TGCAGCCATAACACCGCCGGAGGCACCATATATTTT	TRBV29-1	TRBJ1-3	.	.
CASSARDGNYGYTF	TGTGCCAGCAGTGCTAGGGACGGTAACTATGGCTACACCTTC	TRBV2	TRBJ1-2	.	.
CASSSLAGSADTQYF	TGTGCCAGCAGCTCGTTAGCGGGAAGCGCAGATACGCAGTATTTT	TRBV5-6	TRBJ2-3	TRBD2	.
CASSQPTSGQGADEQFF	TGTGCCAGCAGCCAGCCAACCTCGGGACAGGGGGCCGATGAGCAGTTCTTC	TRBV7-9	TRBJ2-1	TRBD1	.
CASSPLRTNYGYTF	TGTGCCAGCAGCCCTCTGAGGACGAACTATGGCTACACCTTC	TRBV28	TRBJ1-2	.	.
CASSLYTPRGSYEQYF	TGTGCCAGCAGCTTATATACTCCGCGGGGCTCCTACGAGCAGTACTTC	TRBV7-9	TRBJ2-7	.	.
CASSGTEGGPTGELFF	TGTGCCAGCAGCGGAACAGAGGGAGGCCCCACCGGGGAGCTGTTTTTT	TRBV7-6	TRBJ2-2	.	.
CASSLDRNQPQHF	TGTGCCAGCAGTTTGGACCGCAATCAGCCCCAGCATTTT	TRBV28	TRBJ1-5	.	.
CASSSDRPQYF	TGTGCCAGCAGTTCCGACAGGCCCCAGTACTTC	TRBV28	TRBJ2-5	.	.
CASSEAVAANYEQYF	TGTGCCAGCAGTGAAGCGGTAGCGGCCAACTACGAGCAGTACTTC	TRBV2	TRBJ2-7	.	.
CASSQDGPGMNEKLFF	TGCGCCAGCAGCCAAGATGGCCCAGGGATGAATGAAAAACTGTTTTTT	TRBV4-3	TRBJ1-4	.	.
CASSQTREGTQYF	TGTGCCAGCTCACAAACACGGGAGGGTACGCAGTATTTT	TRBV18	TRBJ2-3	TRBD2	once
CASSRVYEQYF	TGTGCCAGCAGCAGGGTCTACGAGCAGTACTTC	TRBV28	TRBJ2-7	.	.
CASSLLGGEKLFF	TGTGCCAGCAGCCTACTCGGGGGAGAAAAACTGTTTTTT	TRBV7-9	TRBJ1-4	.	.
CASSIGQVLYNEQFF	TGTGCCAGCAGTATAGGACAGGTTCTGTACAATGAGCAGTTCTTC	TRBV6-5	TRBJ2-1	TRBD1	.
CASTARRDTGELFF	TGTGCCAGCACCGCCCGTAGAGATACCGGGGAGCTGTTTTTT	TRBV7-3	TRBJ2-2	.	once
CASSLGGISADTQYF	TGTGCCAGCAGTTTGGGTGGAATTAGTGCCGATACGCAGTATTTT	TRBV28	TRBJ2-3	.	.
CASSVGQVQETQYF	TGTGCCAGCAGCGTAGGGCAGGTACAAGAGACCCAGTACTTC	TRBV9	TRBJ2-5	.	.
CASSQEDRGWRF	TGTGCCAGCAGCCAAGAAGACAGGGGCTGGAGGTTC	TRBV4-2	TRBJ2-7	TRBD1	.
CASSPFGNTEAFSTFF	TGTGCCAGCTCACCCTTCGGGAACACTGAAGCTTTCTCGACTTTCTTT	TRBV18	TRBJ1-1	.	.
CASSVRAYSGNTIYF	TGTGCCAGCAGCGTCCGGGCCTACTCTGGAAACACCATATATTTT	TRBV9	TRBJ1-3	.	.
CASSFNFPSDVNEQFF	TGTGCCAGCAGTTTTAACTTTCCTAGCGACGTCAATGAGCAGTTCTTC	TRBV27	TRBJ2-1	.	.
CASSDPPRGEQYF	TGTGCCAGCAGCGACCCCCCCCGCGGGGAGCAGTACTTC	TRBV7-3	TRBJ2-7	.	.
CASSLVRVQETQYF	TGTGCCAGCAGCTTGGTTAGGGTCCAAGAGACCCAGTACTTC	TRBV5-5	TRBJ2-5	.	.
CASTLGTGPYNEQFF	TGTGCCAGCACTCTAGGGACGGGGCCCTACAATGAGCAGTTCTTC	TRBV6-5	TRBJ2-1	.	.
CASSFQNAGAGGYTF	TGTGCCAGCAGTTTTCAGAACGCGGGCGCCGGTGGCTACACCTTC	TRBV27	TRBJ1-2	.	.
CSASTQAEAFF	TGCAGTGCTAGTACGCAAGCTGAAGCTTTCTTT	TRBV20-1	TRBJ1-1	.	.
CASSYPDSSGNTIYF	TGTGCCAGCAGTTATCCTGACTCGAGTGGAAACACCATATATTTT	TRBV6-6	TRBJ1-3	.	once
CASSLNALGNYGYTF	TGCGCCAGCAGCTTGAACGCGCTAGGGAACTATGGCTACACCTTC	TRBV5-1	TRBJ1-2	.	.
CAISGGANQPQHF	TGTGCCATCAGTGGAGGGGCAAATCAGCCCCAGCATTTT	TRBV10-3	TRBJ1-5	.	few
CAISDYWASGRSPTLGNEQFF	TGTGCCATCAGTGACTACTGGGCTAGCGGGAGGTCCCCGACGTTAGGAAATGAGCAGTTCTTC	TRBV10-3	TRBJ2-1	TRBD2	.
CASSLARGAGEKLFF	TGCGCCAGCAGCTTGGCCAGGGGCGCGGGGGAAAAACTGTTTTTT	TRBV5-1	TRBJ1-4	.	.
CASSKRVRGNQETQYF	TGTGCCAGCAGCAAAAGGGTCAGGGGAAACCAAGAGACCCAGTACTTC	TRBV27	TRBJ2-5	.	.
CSVEGPVTRRSQYF	TGCAGCGTTGAAGGGCCGGTGACTAGGAGATCCCAGTACTTC	TRBV29-1	TRBJ2-5	.	.
CASSLASGGGFSEQYF	TGTGCCAGCAGTTTAGCGTCAGGGGGCGGATTCAGCGAGCAGTACTTC	TRBV28	TRBJ2-7	TRBD1	once
CAWSVLAADTQYF	TGTGCCTGGAGTGTGCTAGCAGCAGATACGCAGTATTTT	TRBV30	TRBJ2-3	.	.
CASRDTATYEQYF	TGCGCCAGCAGGGACACTGCCACCTACGAGCAGTACTTC	TRBV5-1	TRBJ2-7	.	.
CASSVDLDTQYF	TGTGCCAGCAGCGTAGATTTGGATACGCAGTATTTT	TRBV9	TRBJ2-3	.	.
CASSEDRGGQPQHF	TGTGCCAGCAGTGAAGATAGGGGGGGTCAGCCCCAGCATTTT	TRBV2	TRBJ1-5	.	once
CASSLVFGYGYTF	TGTGCCAGCAGCTTAGTCTTTGGCTATGGCTACACCTTC	TRBV7-2	TRBJ1-2	.	.
CASSQGWEKLFF	TGTGCCAGCAGCCAGGGGTGGGAAAAACTGTTTTTT	TRBV28	TRBJ1-4	.	.
CASPIVSGRETQYF	TGTGCCAGCCCTATAGTCTCGGGGAGGGAGACCCAGTACTTC	TRBV5-4	TRBJ2-5	.	.
CASSFSPGRNTEAFF	TGCGCCAGCAGCTTTTCTCCAGGGAGAAACACTGAAGCTTTCTTT	TRBV5-1	TRBJ1-1	.	.
CASSQIYEQYF	TGTGCCAGCAGTCAAATATACGAGCAGTACTTC	TRBV28	TRBJ2-7	.	.
CASSLYGNANTEAFF	TGTGCCAGCAGCTTGTACGGCAATGCGAACACTGAAGCTTTCTTT	TRBV5-5	TRBJ1-1	.	.
CASSLGTGGQETQYF	TGTGCCAGCAGCCTAGGGACAGGGGGCCAAGAGACCCAGTACTTC	TRBV7-9	TRBJ2-5	TRBD1	.
CASSEGPGGVEQYF	TGCGCCAGCAGCGAGGGACCGGGGGGCGTCGAGCAGTACTTC	TRBV5-1	TRBJ2-7	.	.
CASSEAASGKYNEQFF	TGTGCCAGCAGTGAAGCGGCCTCAGGGAAATACAATGAGCAGTTCTTC	TRBV6-1	TRBJ2-1	.	.